These 10 T cell receptor beta chains were all obtained from the same sample, sequenced in a study of cytomegalovirus exposure and HLA in healthy donors (dated by TCRdb to 2016 to 2017). Libraries were constructed by the immunoSEQ multiplex PCR assay. The source is immuneACCESS, and TCRdb retained only in-frame sequences with V and J called. Part of the clones is not carried over; for the studies checked, unresolved V genes explain less than half of this, and the remainder is unexplained. This sample is represented by 82,000 or so clones; roughly 93% of them were singletons. The ten biggest clones cover about 0.68% of the sample. Sequenced material: PBMCs. The receptors here all came from a man between 18 and 29 years old in good health and CMV-seronegative.

As DNA, the CDR3 is TGTGCCAGCCGGCAGGAACAGGGGAAGTCACCCCTCCACTTT. Protein sequence: CASRQEQGKSPLHF. The gene calls are TRBV27 and TRBJ1-6; 7 nucleotides agree with TRBD1. The length of the CDR3 is 14 residues. V shed 8 bases and J 10 bases; nucleotides not matched to a gene: 11. Germline loops: CDR1 MNHEY, CDR2 SMNVEV (reference sequence).

This sequence joins TRBV29-1 and TRBJ2-5; D perhaps matches TRBD2 (5 bases). From germline, CDR1 is SQVTM and CDR2 ANQGSEA. The ends were cut back, 7 bases at V and 4 bases at J, with 13 bases in the middle. CDR3 size: 12 residues. The CDR3 region is CSGTPGRETQYF. Written as DNA, the CDR3 is TGCAGCGGGACTCCTGGGAGAGAGACCCAGTACTTC.

About this clone itself: Different DNA sequences within this sample yield the same CDR3. The CDR3 is CASSLTRTGNYGYTF. The CDR3 coding sequence is TGCGCCAGCAGCTTAACAAGGACAGGGAACTATGGCTACACCTTC. The chain has TRBV5-1 and TRBJ1-2; TRBD1 agrees at 8 bases. This CDR3 has 15 amino acids. Per germline, CDR1 SGHRS and CDR2 YFSETQ. V gave up 2 bases and J gave up 2 bases; unmatched junction bases: 5.

The genes are TRBV5-1 and TRBJ2-7, with 9 positions matching TRBD1. CDR3 length: 15 residues. The ends lost 0 bases at V and 5 bases at J; junction bases unmatched: 6. Germline lookup yields CDR1 SGHRS and CDR2 YFSETQ. The CDR3 protein is CASSLAGQGPHEQYF. CDR3 coding DNA: TGCGCCAGCAGCTTGGCGGGACAGGGACCCCACGAGCAGTACTTC.

The count of this clone is one. V is TRBV10-2 and J is TRBJ2-7, with 8 bases fitting TRBD1. Unmatched junction bases numbered 4, after V lost 6 bases and J lost 9 bases. Germline loops: CDR1 WSHSY, CDR2 SAAADI. The CDR3 sequence is 11 residues long. CDR3 DNA sequence: TGCGCCAGCAGCGGACAGGGAGGGCAGTACTTC. It specifies CASSGQGGQYF.

This chain connects TRBV10-3 to TRBJ1-5; 8 positions agree with TRBD1. This CDR3 comprises 15 residues. Germline loops: CDR1 ENHRY, CDR2 SYGVKD. The V and J ends lost 8 bases and 3 bases, in that order; junction bases with no gene match: 9. CDR3 residues: CAISQGEAVNQPQHF. In DNA form, the CDR3 reads TGTGCCATCTCACAGGGGGAGGCTGTCAATCAGCCCCAGCATTTT.

This rearrangement joins TRBV11-3 to TRBJ2-7, with TRBD1 matching 7 bases. Trimming cost V 3 bases and J 2 bases; bases outside gene matches: 4. Germline V gene data show CDR1 as SGHNT and CDR2 as YENEEA. The CDR3 spans 14 residues. In DNA form, the CDR3 reads TGTGCCAGCAGCTTGAGGGGGCCCGCCTACGAGCAGTACTTC. Translating gives CASSLRGPAYEQYF. The entire variable domain, with the rest obtained from reference TRBV11-3 and TRBJ2-7, is as follows: EAGVVQSPRYKIIEKKQPVAFWCNPISGHNTLYWYLQNLGQGPELLIRYENEEAVDDSQLPKDRFSAERLKGVDSTLKIQPAELGDSAVYLCASSLRGPAYEQYFGPGTRLTVT.

The rearrangement uses TRBV11-2 and TRBJ1-2; unclear D gene. This CDR3 has 15 residues. Germline values: CDR1 SGHAT, CDR2 FQNNGV. V lost 2 bases, J lost 1 base, and 11 bases lay in between. DNA of the CDR3: TGTGCCAGCAGCTTATCTCCCGCGGTTAACTATGGCTACACCTTC. It codes for CASSLSPAVNYGYTF.

To note about this clone: The junction shows a germline mismatch at one end, possibly a read error. The chain employs TRBV7-7 and TRBJ2-3; a weak D match, TRBD2 (5 bases). The germline V gene encodes CDR1 SSHAT and CDR2 FNYEAQ (reference sequence). CDR3 length equals 15 residues. DNA of the CDR3: TGTGCTAGCAGCTTAGCACCGGGGAGCACAGATACGCAGTATTTT. Its protein is CASSLAPGSTDTQYF. Full variable domain (missing parts from reference TRBV7-7 and TRBJ2-3): GAGVSQSPRYKVTKRGQDVTLRCDPISSHATLYWYQQALGQGPEFLTYFNYEAQPDKSGLPSDRFSAERPEGSISTLTIQRTEQRDSAMYRCASSLAPGSTDTQYFGPGTRLTVL.

The CDR3 here is CASSLRATGVNSPLHF. For the CDR3, the DNA is TGTGCCAGCAGCTTGAGGGCTACAGGGGTTAATTCACCCCTCCACTTT. The rearrangement uses TRBV5-4 and TRBJ1-6; 7 bases line up with TRBD1. CDR3 length equals 16 residues. Germline V gene data show CDR1 as SGHNT and CDR2 as YYREEE (reference sequence). V lost 1 base to trimming and J lost 6 bases; unmatched junction nucleotides: 7.